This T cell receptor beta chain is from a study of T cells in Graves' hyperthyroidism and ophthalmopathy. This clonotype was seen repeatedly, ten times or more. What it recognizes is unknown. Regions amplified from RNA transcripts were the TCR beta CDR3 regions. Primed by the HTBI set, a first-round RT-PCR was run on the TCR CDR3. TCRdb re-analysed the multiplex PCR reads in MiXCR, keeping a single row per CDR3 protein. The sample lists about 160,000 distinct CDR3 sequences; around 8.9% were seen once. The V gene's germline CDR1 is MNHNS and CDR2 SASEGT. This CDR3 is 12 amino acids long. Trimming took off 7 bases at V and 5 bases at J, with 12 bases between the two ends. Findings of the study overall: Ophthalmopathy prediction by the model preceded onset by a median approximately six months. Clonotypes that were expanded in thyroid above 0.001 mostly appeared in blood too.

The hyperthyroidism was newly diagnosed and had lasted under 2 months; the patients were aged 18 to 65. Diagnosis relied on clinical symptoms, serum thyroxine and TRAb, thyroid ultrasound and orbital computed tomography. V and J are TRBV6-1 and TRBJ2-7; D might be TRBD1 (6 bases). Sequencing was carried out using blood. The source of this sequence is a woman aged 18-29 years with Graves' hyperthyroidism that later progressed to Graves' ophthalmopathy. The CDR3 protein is CASNPRGDEQYF. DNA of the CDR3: TGTGCCAGCAATCCCAGGGGAGACGAGCAGTACTTC.